This T cell receptor beta chain came from a study of T cell responses to AZD1222 COVID-19 vaccine (dated by TCRdb to about 2021). In terms of the full investigation: AZD1222 recipients whose second dose came at about 4 weeks and those whose second dose came at about 12 weeks were combined into one group, since spike-specific TCR depth and breadth did not differ between the two schedules. A total of 233 trial participants underwent TCR sequencing, of whom about 210 had received two doses of AZD1222 and roughly 26 had received two doses of the MenACWY control vaccine. Trial participants were enrolled by age into subgroups of 18-55, 56-69 and 70-plus years, and roughly 150, 30 and 60 TCR-sequenced participants, respectively, were included in these subgroups.

In regard to this clone: Its antigen remains undetermined. Base qualities are not at hand, and no much larger clone is one base apart.

Study-level results and caveats: Participants were mostly white British and included more females than males, and it was suggested by the authors that clonal diversity may have been underestimated. Conclusions about previously exposed vaccinees were limited because only a handful of AZD1222 recipients were SARS-CoV-2 seropositive at baseline. Because no samples from the day 14 peak response were available, repertoires could be characterized only after the peak T cell response. In the small 56-69-year group, the increase in depth fell short of significance, most likely because of low power. A significant rise in spike-specific TCR breadth and depth was observed after two AZD1222 doses relative to day 0 and relative to MenACWY recipients. Epitopes outside the regions mutated in the B.1.351 and B.1.1.7 variants were reportedly recognized by nearly half of the unique spike-specific TCRs. The whole spike protein was spanned by vaccine-associated CD4 TCRs, and dominant responses were seen in regions 160-218 and 743-854.

The CDR3 regions of human TCRbeta chains were subjected to immunosequencing. On the study's bioinformatics: TCRs in the repertoires were compared against a reference library of SARS-CoV-2-specific TCRs that had been generated with the MIRA antigen-specificity platform. Breadth meant the fraction of unique TCRs that were SARS-CoV-2-associated, whereas depth meant the fraction of total T cells that were SARS-CoV-2-associated. Using the MIRA data, each spike-specific TCR was assigned both to the spike region to which the TCR was reactive and to a CD4 or CD8 class. Log10-transformed breadth and depth values were compared by one-way ANOVA with Sidak's multiple comparisons tests. This is the immuneACCESS table as TCRdb keeps it, with only in-frame sequences that have V and J called. A part of the clones is gone; compared with another copy, unresolved V genes explain less than half, and the rest is unexplained. V, J and clone size derive from that table, while D and trimming were established from the DNA sequence. For this sample there are about 67,000 clones; around 84% appear just once. About 20% of the sample lies in the top ten.

The time point label corresponds to: baseline before first vaccination. The vaccinee samples were drawn from two UK trials, COV001 and COV002, one of which was a single-blind randomized controlled phase 2/3 trial testing AZD1222 (ChAdOx1 nCoV-19) in healthy adults. For TCRbeta chain sequencing, PBMC samples were collected from trial participants at day 0 and at day 28 after the second dose. Including the terminal cysteine and phenylalanine, the CDR3 comprises 13 residues. CDR3 DNA only is kept here, 39 bases in frame from base 1. CDR1 and CDR2 (KGHSH, LQKENI) derive from the germline V gene. The V end loses 0 bases and the J end loses 7 bases, and a stretch of 7 bases separates them.

The clonotype comes from an adult in good health. In this chain, TRBV18 is recombined with TRBJ1-5; no D gene can be assigned with confidence. Specimen: peripheral blood, collected on day 0 of AZD1222 vaccination. CDR3 sequence: CASSPPGGQPQHF. The base sequence is TGTGCCAGCTCACCACCGGGTGGGCAGCCCCAGCATTTT. Where the CDR3 stops, the reference TRBV18 and TRBJ1-5 genes take over; the full variable domain is NAGVMQNPRHLVRRRGQEARLRCSPMKGHSHVYWYRQLPEEGLKFMVYLQKENIIDESGMPKERFSAEFPKEGPSILRIQQVVRGDSAAYFCASSPPGGQPQHFGDGTRLSIL.